This T cell receptor beta chain was recovered during a study of shared clonotypes between healthy human individuals. General study results and limits: Between a few donors, naive CD4 clonotypes were shared at a level of about 5%.

In the study's own analysis: Quality scores were absent from the junction-only immunoSEQ sequences, so filtering differed. Assay used: immunoSEQ multiplex PCR; TCRdb lists only in-frame clones, some missing. V and J calls and clone size follow that table, whereas D and trimming were derived from the DNA. The sample records 1,100,000 or so clones, approximately 80% being singletons. With regard to this clone: The antigen is not known.

V trimming: 3 bases; J trimming: 1 base; junction bases outside the gene matches: 5. This CDR3 has 15 residues. Germline-derived CDR1 and CDR2 are SGHRS and YFSETQ. The material sequenced was memory CD4+ T cells from PBMCs. The subset: CD45RA-negative fraction. The V call is TRBV5-1, the J call TRBJ1-2, with TRBD1 matching 8 bases. This clonotype was sampled from a man in his late teens or twenties in good health. Some clones in this sample may be carry-over from other donors' samples. The CDR3 DNA is TGCGCCAGCAGCTCGGAGACAGGGGATAACTATGGCTACACCTTC. Translating it yields CASSSETGDNYGYTF.